This entry is about one TCR beta chain. This specimen belongs to a study of T cells after somatic rescue of genetic block. Here immunoSEQ multiplex PCR was the method, and the copy in TCRdb shows in-frame clones only, minus some. Of approximately 71,000 clones listed, less than 95% are singletons. Germline CDR1 reads KGHSH; CDR2 reads LQKENI. The CDR3 runs 16 residues. V shed 1 base and J shed 3 bases, with 15 bases lying between them. The sample was peripheral blood mononuclear cells (PBMCs). The receptor comes from a man aged 40-49 years. This chain uses TRBV18 with TRBJ1-1, with unresolved D. The CDR3 reads CASSPLPHGEDTEAFF. CDR3 in DNA: TGTGCCAGCTCACCACTGCCCCACGGCGAGGACACTGAAGCTTTCTTT.